Below, one T cell receptor beta chain is given with its context. The antigen is not known. Using immunoSEQ multiplex PCR, the repertoire was profiled, and TCRdb retains in-frame clones only, with some absent. The data show 2,300 or so clones, approximately 22% seen once. Treatment described: randomized to nivolumab then ipilimumab (arm A) or the reverse (arm B). This sample was included in a study of sequential checkpoint blockade in melanoma. Study summary: Roughly 22 patients had matched tumor biopsies before treatment and at week 13 after nivolumab or ipilimumab alone.

Regarding the study as a whole: Clinical benefit was about 30 times likelier when tumor T-cell fraction and clonality increased.

The CDR3 has 12 amino acids. Per the germline V gene, CDR1 is SQVTM and CDR2 is ANQGSEA. The V segment lost 6 bases and the J segment 7 bases; nucleotides outside the gene matches: 4. This specimen consisted of tumor tissue (inferred from file names), obtained from a patient given nivolumab and ipilimumab in sequence. The receptor was derived from a human donor with melanoma. V and J are TRBV29-1 and TRBJ2-5, with 11 bases aligning to TRBD1. CDR3 residues: CSVDRGRGTQYF. For the CDR3, the DNA is TGCAGCGTGGACAGGGGGCGCGGGACCCAGTACTTC.